The clone carrying this T cell receptor beta chain turned up a few times. What it binds is unknown. Only in-frame clones appear in the TCRdb table, and some are missing; sequencing was by immunoSEQ multiplex PCR. The repertoire holds roughly 50,000 clones, with about nine tenths as singletons. V was cut by 5 bases and J by 11 bases, with 18 bases left in between. Germline CDR1 is LNHDA and CDR2 is SQIVND (reference sequence). This CDR3 is 13 amino acids long. This entry belongs to a study of OX40 agonist ivuxolimab in advanced cancers. Study-wide context: Patient treatment consisted of intravenous ivuxolimab administration every 2 weeks at 0.01 to 10 mg/kg. Those treated in dose escalation had hepatocellular carcinoma, melanoma, renal cell cancer or head and neck cancer. Mean age approximately 59 years, range about 20 to 85; 82.7% male. Study-wide findings and caveats: CD8+ T cells averaged more expanded clones than CD4+.

This sequence was found in an adult with an advanced solid tumor such as melanoma, head and neck, liver or kidney cancer. Sequenced here: CD4+ or CD8+ T cells sorted from blood, sampled in a trial of the OX40 agonist ivuxolimab. The V gene is TRBV19, the J gene TRBJ1-1, with TRBD1 as a possible D gene (5 bases). The CDR3 DNA reads TGTGCCAGTAGTGCAACAGGCCTGACCTGGGCTTTCTTT. This gives the protein CASSATGLTWAFF.